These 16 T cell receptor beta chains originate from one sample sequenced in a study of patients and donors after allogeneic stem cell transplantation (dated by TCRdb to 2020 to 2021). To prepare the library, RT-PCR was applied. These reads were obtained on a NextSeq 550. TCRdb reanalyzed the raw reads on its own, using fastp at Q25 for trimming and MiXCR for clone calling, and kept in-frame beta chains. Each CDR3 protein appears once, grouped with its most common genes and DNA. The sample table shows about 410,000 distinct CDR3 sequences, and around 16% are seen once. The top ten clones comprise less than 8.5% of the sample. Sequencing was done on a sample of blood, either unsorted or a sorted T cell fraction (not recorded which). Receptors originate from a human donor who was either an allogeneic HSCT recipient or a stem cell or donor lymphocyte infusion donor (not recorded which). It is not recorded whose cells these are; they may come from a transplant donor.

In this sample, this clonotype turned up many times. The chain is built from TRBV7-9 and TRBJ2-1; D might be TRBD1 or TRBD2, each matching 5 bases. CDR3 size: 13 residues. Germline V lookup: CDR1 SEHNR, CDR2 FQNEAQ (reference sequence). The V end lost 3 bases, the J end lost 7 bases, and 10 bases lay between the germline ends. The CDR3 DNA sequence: TGTGCCAGCAGCTTTGAGGGACCTAATGAGCAGTTCTTC. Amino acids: CASSFEGPNEQFF.

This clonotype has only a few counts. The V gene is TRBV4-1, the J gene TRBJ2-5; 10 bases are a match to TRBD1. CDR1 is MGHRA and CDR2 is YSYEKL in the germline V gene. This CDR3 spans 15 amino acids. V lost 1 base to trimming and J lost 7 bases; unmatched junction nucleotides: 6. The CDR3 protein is CASSQGQGAAGTQYF. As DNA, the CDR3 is TGCGCCAGCAGCCAAGGACAGGGGGCGGCAGGGACCCAGTACTTC.

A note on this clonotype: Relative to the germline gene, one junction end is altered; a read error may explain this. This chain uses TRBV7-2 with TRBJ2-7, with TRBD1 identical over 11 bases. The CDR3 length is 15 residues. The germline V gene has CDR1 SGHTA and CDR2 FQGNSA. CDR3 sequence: CASSGRTGGSHEQYF. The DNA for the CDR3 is TGTGCCAGCAGTGGTCGGACAGGGGGCTCCCACGAGCAGTACTTC.

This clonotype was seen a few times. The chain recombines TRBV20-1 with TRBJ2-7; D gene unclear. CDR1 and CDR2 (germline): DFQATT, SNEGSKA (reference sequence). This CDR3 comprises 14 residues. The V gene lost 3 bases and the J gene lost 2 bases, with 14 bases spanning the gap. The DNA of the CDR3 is TGCAGTGCTAGTCTTAGCAGGTTAGCCTACGAGCAGTACTTC. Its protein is CSASLSRLAYEQYF.

The CDR3 protein is CASSLSLRGLAAYNEQFF. Here the CDR3 DNA reads TGTGCCAGCAGTCTATCGCTAAGAGGACTAGCGGCCTACAATGAGCAGTTCTTC. V and J are TRBV4-2 and TRBJ2-1; 10 nucleotides agree with TRBD2. The CDR3 extends over 18 amino acids. Germline V lookup: CDR1 LGHNA, CDR2 YNFKEQ. The trim removed 6 bases at V and 2 bases at J, leaving 13 bases unmatched.

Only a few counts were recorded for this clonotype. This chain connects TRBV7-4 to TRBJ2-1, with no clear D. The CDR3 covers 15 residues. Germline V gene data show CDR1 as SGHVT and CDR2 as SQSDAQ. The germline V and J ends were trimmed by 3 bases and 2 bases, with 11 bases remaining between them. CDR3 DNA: TGTGCCAGCAGCTTTAGTAAACCCCCCTACAATGAGCAGTTCTTC. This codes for CASSFSKPPYNEQFF.

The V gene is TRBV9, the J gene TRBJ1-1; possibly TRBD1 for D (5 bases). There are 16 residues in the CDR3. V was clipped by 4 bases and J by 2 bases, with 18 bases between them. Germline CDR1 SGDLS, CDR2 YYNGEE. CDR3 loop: CASSPQGTGRNTEAFF. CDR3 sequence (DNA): TGTGCCAGCAGCCCCCAAGGTACAGGAAGAAACACTGAAGCTTTCTTT.

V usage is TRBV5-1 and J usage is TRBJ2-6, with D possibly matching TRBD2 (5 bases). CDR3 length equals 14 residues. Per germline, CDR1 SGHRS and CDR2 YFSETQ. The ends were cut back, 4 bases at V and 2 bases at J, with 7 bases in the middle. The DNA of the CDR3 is TGCGCCAGCAGCGAGGGCCCTGGGGCCAACGTCCTGACTTTC. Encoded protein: CASSEGPGANVLTF.

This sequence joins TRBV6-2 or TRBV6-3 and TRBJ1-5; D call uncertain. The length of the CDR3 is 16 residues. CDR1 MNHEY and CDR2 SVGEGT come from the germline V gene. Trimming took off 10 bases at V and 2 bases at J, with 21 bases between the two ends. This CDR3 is CATHPLILWGNQPQHF. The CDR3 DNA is TGTGCCACTCATCCCTTGATACTTTGGGGCAATCAGCCCCAGCATTTT.

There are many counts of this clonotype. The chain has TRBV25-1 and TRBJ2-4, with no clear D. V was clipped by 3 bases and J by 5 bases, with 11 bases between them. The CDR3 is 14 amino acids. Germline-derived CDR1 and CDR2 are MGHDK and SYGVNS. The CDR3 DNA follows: TGTGCCAGCAGTGACCCGGGCAGCCAAAACATTCAGTACTTC. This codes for CASSDPGSQNIQYF.

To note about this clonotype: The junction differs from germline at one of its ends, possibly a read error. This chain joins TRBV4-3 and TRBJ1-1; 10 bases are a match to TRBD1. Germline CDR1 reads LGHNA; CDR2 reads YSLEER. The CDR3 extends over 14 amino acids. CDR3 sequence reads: CASNQDLGQGEAFF. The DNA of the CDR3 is TGCGCCAGCAACCAAGATCTGGGACAGGGGGAAGCTTTCTTT.

The CDR3 here is CASSESARTLGNEQFF. For the CDR3, the DNA is TGTGCCAGCAGTGAAAGTGCCCGGACCCTTGGCAATGAGCAGTTCTTC. This chain links TRBV6-1 with TRBJ2-1; D is ambiguous. Germline V gene data show CDR1 as MNHNS and CDR2 as SASEGT. This CDR3 spans 16 amino acids. Trimming shortened V by 2 bases and J by 6 bases, and 17 bases separated the two germline ends.

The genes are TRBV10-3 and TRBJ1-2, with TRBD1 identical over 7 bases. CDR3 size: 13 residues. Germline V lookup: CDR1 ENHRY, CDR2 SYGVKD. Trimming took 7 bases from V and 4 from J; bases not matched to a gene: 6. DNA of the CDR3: TGTGCCATCACCGACAGGGCGGGCTATGGCTACACCTTC. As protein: CAITDRAGYGYTF.

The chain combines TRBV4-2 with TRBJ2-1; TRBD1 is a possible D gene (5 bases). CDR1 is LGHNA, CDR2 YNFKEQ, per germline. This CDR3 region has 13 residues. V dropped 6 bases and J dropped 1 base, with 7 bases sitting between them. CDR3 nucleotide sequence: TGTGCCAGCAGGGGGCCTTCCTACAATGAGCAGTTCTTC. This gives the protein CASRGPSYNEQFF.

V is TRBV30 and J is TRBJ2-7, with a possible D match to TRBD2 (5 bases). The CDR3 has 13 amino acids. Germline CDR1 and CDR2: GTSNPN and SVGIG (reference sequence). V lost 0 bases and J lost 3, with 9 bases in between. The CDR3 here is CAWSVRDFYEQYF. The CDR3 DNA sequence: TGTGCCTGGAGTGTACGGGATTTCTACGAGCAGTACTTC.

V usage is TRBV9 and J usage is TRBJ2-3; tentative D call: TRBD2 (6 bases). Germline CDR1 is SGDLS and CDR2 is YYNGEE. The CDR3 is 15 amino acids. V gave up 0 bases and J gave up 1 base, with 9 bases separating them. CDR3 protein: CASSVGGTRTDTQYF. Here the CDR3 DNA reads TGTGCCAGCAGCGTAGGCGGGACCCGCACAGATACGCAGTATTTT.